This T cell receptor (beta chain) derives from a study of blood T cell repertoires in COVID-19 (TCRdb year 2020). At the level of the whole study: Collaborator samples came from the United States, Italy and Spain and covered acute and convalescent phases of COVID-19. The material from the prospective study consisted of cDNA or gDNA derived from T cells, B-cell-depleted T cells, or PBMCs. Deeply sampled blood TCRbeta repertoires from subjects exposed to, actively infected with, or recovered from COVID-19 were included in the dataset. The repertoires were released in a freely available public database intended as a resource for research on the immune response to SARS-CoV-2. The samples were drawn from the first 160 participants of the ongoing ImmuneRACE study and from under 1,500 subjects provided by 6 global collaborators. A de-identified subject ID, COVID-19 status, age in years and sex were almost always included in the sample metadata. Where available, HLA class I and class II types were taken from metadata supplied by the sample provider and were not determined by assay-based typing.

V loses 4 bases, J loses 5 bases, and the germline ends lie 18 bases apart. The CDR3 runs 16 residues from the cysteine to the phenylalanine. The entry retains the CDR3 DNA only, 48 bases that are in frame from base 1. The germline V gene sets CDR1 to SGHTS and CDR2 to YDEGEE. Results and caveats for the whole study, not just this receptor: The quantity of clinical and demographic metadata differed by source and by participant and was supplied without curation.

The collaborating institutions used their own protocols to collect whole blood in K2EDTA tubes. For TCRbeta analysis, collaborator samples were shipped as frozen whole blood, as isolated PBMCs, or as DNA extracted from either sample type. The immunoSEQ Assay, a bias-controlled multiplex PCR, was used to amplify TCRbeta CDR3 regions from genomic DNA. From the authors' description of their analysis: Within the assay, amplification of reference gene primers was used to estimate how many nucleated cells each sample contained. To quantify the absolute abundance of each unique TCRbeta CDR3 rearrangement, sequence reads were collapsed and filtered. For each sample, productive Simpson clonality was calculated as the square root of Simpson's diversity index across productive rearrangements. This immuneACCESS table, as held by TCRdb, lists in-frame sequences with V and J called but not all clones. Of the missing ones, under half trace to an unresolved V gene in checked studies; the others have no known cause. V and J calls and clone size come straight from that table; D and trimming were deduced from the DNA. Counted in this sample were about 180,000 clones; around 88% of them appeared once. Together, the top ten hold roughly 3.7% of the sample.

As concerns this clone: It lacks a known antigen. No base-level quality is on record; no much larger clone is a single base apart.

The TCR originated in a woman aged 30 to 39 with acute or convalescent COVID-19. The chain is assembled from TRBV5-8 and TRBJ2-2, and perhaps TRBD1 as D gene, on 6 matching bases. The source material was peripheral blood. The nucleotides read TGTGCCAGCAGCCTTGGATCTGAAGGGGGAACCGGGGAGCTGTTTTTT. This sequence encodes CASSLGSEGGTGELFF.